This note documents a single T cell receptor beta chain sequence. This specimen belongs to a study of blood T cell repertoires in COVID-19. Unmatched junction bases numbered 19, after V lost 1 base and J lost 12 bases. There are 18 residues in the CDR3. In germline, CDR1 is LGHNA, CDR2 YSLEER. The table came from immunoSEQ multiplex PCR; TCRdb's copy has only in-frame clones and leaves some out. The table includes over 250,000 clones, about 89% detected once. Sequenced material: peripheral blood. The V gene is TRBV4-3, the J gene TRBJ2-1; 9 positions agree with TRBD2. The sequence was obtained from a woman aged 50 to 60 with acute or convalescent COVID-19. The CDR3 sequence is CASSQGLAGLTTWFGQFF. The CDR3 region has the DNA TGCGCCAGCAGCCAAGGGCTAGCGGGGTTGACGACATGGTTCGGGCAGTTCTTC.